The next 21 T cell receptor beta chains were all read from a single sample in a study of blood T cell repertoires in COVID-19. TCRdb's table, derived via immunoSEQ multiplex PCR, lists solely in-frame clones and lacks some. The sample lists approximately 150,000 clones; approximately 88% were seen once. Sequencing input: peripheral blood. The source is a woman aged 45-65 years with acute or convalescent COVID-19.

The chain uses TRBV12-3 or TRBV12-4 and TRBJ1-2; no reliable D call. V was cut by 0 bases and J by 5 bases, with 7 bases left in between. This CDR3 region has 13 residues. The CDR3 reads CASSLATDYGYTF. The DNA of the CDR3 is TGTGCCAGCAGTTTAGCCACAGATTATGGCTACACCTTC.

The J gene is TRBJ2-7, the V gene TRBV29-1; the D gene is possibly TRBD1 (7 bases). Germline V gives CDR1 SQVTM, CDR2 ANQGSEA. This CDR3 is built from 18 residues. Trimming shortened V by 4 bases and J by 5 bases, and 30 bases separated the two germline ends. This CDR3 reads CSVVGSAEEEGAFNEQYF. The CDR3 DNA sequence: TGCAGCGTTGTTGGCTCCGCGGAGGAGGAGGGGGCGTTTAACGAGCAGTACTTC.

The DNA of the CDR3 is TGTGCCAGCAGTGAAGACAGGGGGAGAGGCTACACCTTC. Protein sequence: CASSEDRGRGYTF. This chain connects TRBV25-1 to TRBJ1-2, with 9 bases lining up with TRBD1. The CDR3 runs to 13 residues. The germline V gene encodes CDR1 MGHDK and CDR2 SYGVNS. Trimming took 2 bases from V and 8 from J; bases not matched to a gene: 3.

CDR3 in amino acids: CASSRWGGLDEQYF. CDR3 sequence (DNA): TGTGCCAGCAGTAGGTGGGGGGGCCTTGACGAGCAGTACTTC. The chain joins TRBV6-5 to TRBJ2-7; a possible D gene is TRBD2 (7 bases). V was shortened by 5 bases and J by 5 bases, with 16 bases between the two germline ends. The germline gives CDR1 MNHEY, CDR2 SVGAGI. The CDR3 sequence is 14 residues long.

The CDR3 DNA is TGTGCCACCAGCTTGGCAGGGGCCGGTAATGAAAAACTGTTTTTT. It codes for CATSLAGAGNEKLFF. The chain has TRBV15 and TRBJ1-4, with D possibly being TRBD1 (6 bases). The CDR3 is 15 amino acids. In germline, CDR1 is LNHNV, CDR2 YYDKDF (reference sequence). Trimming removed 5 bases from V and 4 bases from J, with 14 bases in between.

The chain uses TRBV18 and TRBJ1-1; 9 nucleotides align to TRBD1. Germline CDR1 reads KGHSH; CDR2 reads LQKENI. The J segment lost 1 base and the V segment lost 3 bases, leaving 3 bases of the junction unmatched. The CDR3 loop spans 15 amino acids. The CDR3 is CASSPRTGANTEAFF. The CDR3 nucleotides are TGTGCCAGCTCACCGAGGACAGGGGCGAACACTGAAGCTTTCTTT.

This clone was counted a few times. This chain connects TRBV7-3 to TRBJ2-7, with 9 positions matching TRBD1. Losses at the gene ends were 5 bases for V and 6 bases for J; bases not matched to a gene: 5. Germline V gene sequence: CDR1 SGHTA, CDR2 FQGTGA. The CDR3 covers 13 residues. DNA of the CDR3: TGTGCCAGCAGCGATCTGACAGGGGGCGAGCAGTACTTC. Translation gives CASSDLTGGEQYF.

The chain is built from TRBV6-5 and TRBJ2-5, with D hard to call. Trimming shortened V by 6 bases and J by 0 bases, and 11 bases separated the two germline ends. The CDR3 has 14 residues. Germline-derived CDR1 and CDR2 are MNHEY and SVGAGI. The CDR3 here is CASSIEQNQETQYF. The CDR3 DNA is TGTGCCAGCAGCATAGAACAGAACCAAGAGACCCAGTACTTC.

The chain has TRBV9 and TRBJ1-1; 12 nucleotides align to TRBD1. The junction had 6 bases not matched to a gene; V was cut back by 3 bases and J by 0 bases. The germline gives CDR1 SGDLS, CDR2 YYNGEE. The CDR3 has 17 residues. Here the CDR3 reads CASSARDRGPVNTEAFF. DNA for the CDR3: TGTGCCAGCAGCGCCCGGGACAGGGGGCCGGTGAACACTGAAGCTTTCTTT. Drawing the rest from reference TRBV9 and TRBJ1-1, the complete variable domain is DSGVTQTPKHLITATGQRVTLRCSPRSGDLSVYWYQQSLDQGLQFLIQYYNGEERAKGNILERFSAQQFPDLHSELNLSSLELGDSALYFCASSARDRGPVNTEAFFGQGTRLTVV.

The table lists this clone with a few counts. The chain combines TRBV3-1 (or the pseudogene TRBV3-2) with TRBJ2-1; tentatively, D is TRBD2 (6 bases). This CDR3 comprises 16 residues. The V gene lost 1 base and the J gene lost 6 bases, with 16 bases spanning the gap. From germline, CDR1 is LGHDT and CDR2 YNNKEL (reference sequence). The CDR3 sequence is CASSQGARGGGNEQFF. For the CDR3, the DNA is TGTGCCAGCAGCCAAGGGGCGCGGGGAGGCGGCAATGAGCAGTTCTTC.

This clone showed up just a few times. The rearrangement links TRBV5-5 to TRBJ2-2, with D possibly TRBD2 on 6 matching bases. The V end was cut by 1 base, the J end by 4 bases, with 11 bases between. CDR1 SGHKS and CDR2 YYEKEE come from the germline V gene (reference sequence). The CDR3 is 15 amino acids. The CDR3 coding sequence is TGTGCCAGCAGCTTGAAGGCGGGGCCCACCGGGGAGCTGTTTTTT. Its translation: CASSLKAGPTGELFF.

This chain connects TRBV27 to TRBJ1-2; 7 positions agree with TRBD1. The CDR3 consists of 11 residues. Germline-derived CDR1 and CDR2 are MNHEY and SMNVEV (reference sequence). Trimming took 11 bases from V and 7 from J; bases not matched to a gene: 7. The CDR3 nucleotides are TGTGCCGGAGACAGGGTTCGTGGCTACACCTTC. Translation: CAGDRVRGYTF.

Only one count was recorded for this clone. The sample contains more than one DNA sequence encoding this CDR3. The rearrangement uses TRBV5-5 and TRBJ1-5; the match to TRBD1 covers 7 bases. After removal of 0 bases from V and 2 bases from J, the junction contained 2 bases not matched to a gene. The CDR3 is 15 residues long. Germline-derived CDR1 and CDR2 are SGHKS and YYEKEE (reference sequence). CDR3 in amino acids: CASSLEGGGNQPQHF. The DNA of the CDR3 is TGTGCCAGCAGCTTGGAAGGGGGCGGCAATCAGCCCCAGCATTTT. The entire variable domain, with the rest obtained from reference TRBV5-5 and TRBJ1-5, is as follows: DAGVTQSPTHLIKTRGQQVTLRCSPISGHKSVSWYQQVLGQGPQFIFQYYEKEERGRGNFPDRFSARQFPNYSSELNVNALLLGDSALYLCASSLEGGGNQPQHFGDGTRLSIL.

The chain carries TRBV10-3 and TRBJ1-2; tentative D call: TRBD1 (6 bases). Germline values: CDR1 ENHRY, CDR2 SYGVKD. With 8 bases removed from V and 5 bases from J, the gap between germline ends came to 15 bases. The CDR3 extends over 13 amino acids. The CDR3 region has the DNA TGTGCCATCCGCACAGGGCTTTGGTATGGCTACACCTTC. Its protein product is CAIRTGLWYGYTF.

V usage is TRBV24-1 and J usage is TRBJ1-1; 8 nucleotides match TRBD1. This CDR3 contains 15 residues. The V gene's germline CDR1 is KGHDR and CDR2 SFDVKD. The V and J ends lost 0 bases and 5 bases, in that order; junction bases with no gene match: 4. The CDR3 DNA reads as TGTGCCACCAGTGATTTGGACAGGGGAGGTACTGAAGCTTTCTTT. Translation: CATSDLDRGGTEAFF.

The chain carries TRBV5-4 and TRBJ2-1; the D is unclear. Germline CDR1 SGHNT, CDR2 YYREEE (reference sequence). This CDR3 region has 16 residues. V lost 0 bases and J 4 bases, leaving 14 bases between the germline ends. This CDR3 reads CASSLAPLTSYNEQFF. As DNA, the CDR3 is TGTGCCAGCAGCTTGGCCCCCTTGACATCTTACAATGAGCAGTTCTTC.

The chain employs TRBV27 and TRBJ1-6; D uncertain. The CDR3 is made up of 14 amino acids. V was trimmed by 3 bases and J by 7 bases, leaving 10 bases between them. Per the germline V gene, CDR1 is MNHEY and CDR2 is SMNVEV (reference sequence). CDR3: CASSFLPGNSPLHF. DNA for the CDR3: TGTGCCAGCAGTTTCCTGCCAGGCAATTCACCCCTCCACTTT.

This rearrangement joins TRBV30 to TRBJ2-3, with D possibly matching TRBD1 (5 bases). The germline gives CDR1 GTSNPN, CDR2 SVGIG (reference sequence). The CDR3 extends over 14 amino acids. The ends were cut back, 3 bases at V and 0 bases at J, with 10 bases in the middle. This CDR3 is CAWRWAGSTDTQYF. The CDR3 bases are TGTGCCTGGAGATGGGCAGGGAGCACAGATACGCAGTATTTT.

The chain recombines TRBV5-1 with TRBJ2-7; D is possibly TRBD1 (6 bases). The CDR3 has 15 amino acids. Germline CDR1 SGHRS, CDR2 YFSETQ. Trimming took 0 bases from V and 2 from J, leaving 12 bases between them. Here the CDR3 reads CASSLGGQQTYEQYF. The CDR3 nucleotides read TGCGCCAGCAGCTTGGGGGGACAACAAACCTACGAGCAGTACTTC.

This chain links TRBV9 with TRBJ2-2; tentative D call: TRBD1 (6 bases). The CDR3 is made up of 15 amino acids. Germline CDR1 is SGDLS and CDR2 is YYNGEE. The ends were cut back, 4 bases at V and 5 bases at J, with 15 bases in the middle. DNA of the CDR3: TGTGCCAGCAGCTTCTCAGGGGCCCTAACCGGGGAGCTGTTTTTT. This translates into CASSFSGALTGELFF.

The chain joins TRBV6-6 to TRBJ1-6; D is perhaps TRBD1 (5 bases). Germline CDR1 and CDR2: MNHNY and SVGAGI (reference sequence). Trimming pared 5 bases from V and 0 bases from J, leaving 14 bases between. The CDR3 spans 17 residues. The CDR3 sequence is CASSLTAPSSYNSPLHF. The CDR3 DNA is TGTGCCAGCAGTCTGACAGCACCTAGCTCCTATAATTCACCCCTCCACTTT.